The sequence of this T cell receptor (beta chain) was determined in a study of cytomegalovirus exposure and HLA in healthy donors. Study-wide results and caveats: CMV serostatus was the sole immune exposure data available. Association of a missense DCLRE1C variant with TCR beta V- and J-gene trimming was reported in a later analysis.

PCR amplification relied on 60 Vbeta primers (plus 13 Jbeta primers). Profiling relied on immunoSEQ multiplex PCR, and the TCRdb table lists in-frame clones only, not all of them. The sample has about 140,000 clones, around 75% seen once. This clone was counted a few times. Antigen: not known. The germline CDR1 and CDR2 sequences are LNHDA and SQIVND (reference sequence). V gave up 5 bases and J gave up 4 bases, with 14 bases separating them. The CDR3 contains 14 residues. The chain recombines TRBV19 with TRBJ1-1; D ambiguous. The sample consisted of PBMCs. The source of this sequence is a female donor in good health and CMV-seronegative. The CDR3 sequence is CASSARRGSTEAFF. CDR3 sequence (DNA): TGTGCCAGTAGTGCCCGGCGGGGAAGCACTGAAGCTTTCTTT.